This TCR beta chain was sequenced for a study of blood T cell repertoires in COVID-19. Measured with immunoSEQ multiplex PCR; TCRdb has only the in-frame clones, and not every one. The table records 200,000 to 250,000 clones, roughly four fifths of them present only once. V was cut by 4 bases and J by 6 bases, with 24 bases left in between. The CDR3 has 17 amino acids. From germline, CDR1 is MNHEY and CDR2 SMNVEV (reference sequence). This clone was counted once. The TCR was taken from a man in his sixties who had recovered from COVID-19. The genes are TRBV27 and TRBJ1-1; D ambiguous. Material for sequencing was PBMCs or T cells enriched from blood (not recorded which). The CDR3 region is CASSSLVEGRVRAEAFF. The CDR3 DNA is TGTGCCAGCAGTTCCCTGGTTGAGGGTAGAGTACGCGCTGAAGCTTTCTTT.